The 23 T cell receptor beta chains listed next were all sequenced from one sample in a study of T cell changes during pregnancy in multiple sclerosis. The method was immunoSEQ multiplex PCR; TCRdb's version includes in-frame clones alone and lacks a portion of them. The sample carries roughly 80,000 clones, just over 90% recorded once. Sequences were derived from peripheral blood, sampled after pregnancy. The receptor set was obtained from a female donor in good health, enrolled as a control in a pregnancy study.

This clone was observed once. This chain joins TRBV5-4 and TRBJ2-5; TRBD2 matches 9 bases. The germline V gene encodes CDR1 SGHNT and CDR2 YYREEE (reference sequence). The ends lost 6 bases at V and 5 bases at J; junction bases unmatched: 11. CDR3 length equals 15 residues. The CDR3 region has the DNA TGTGCCAGCACTTACAGGCGGGGGGGCGGGGAGACCCAGTACTTC. Its protein product is CASTYRRGGGETQYF.

A few counts support this clone. V and J are TRBV30 and TRBJ1-1; D is ambiguous. Germline V gene lookup returns CDR1 GTSNPN and CDR2 SVGIG (reference sequence). This CDR3 has 13 residues. The V end lost 3 bases, the J end lost 2 bases, and 10 bases lay between the germline ends. CDR3 sequence reads: CAWRKHSNTEAFF. In DNA, the CDR3 is TGTGCCTGGAGAAAGCACTCAAACACTGAAGCTTTCTTT.

The CDR3 coding sequence is TGCGCCAGCAGCCCCCGGGGGATTTATGGCTACACCTTC. It translates to CASSPRGIYGYTF. The rearrangement uses TRBV4-1 and TRBJ1-2, with D maybe TRBD1 (5 bases). Per germline, CDR1 MGHRA and CDR2 YSYEKL. The CDR3 totals 13 residues. Trimming shortened V by 4 bases and J by 5 bases, and 11 bases separated the two germline ends.

The V call is TRBV30, the J call TRBJ1-2; TRBD1 matches 9 bases. V lost 2 bases, J lost 4 bases, and 8 bases stayed unmatched. Germline-derived CDR1 and CDR2 are GTSNPN and SVGIG (reference sequence). The CDR3 is 15 residues long. CDR3 amino acids: CAWSPKSGQGYGYTF. In DNA, the CDR3 is TGTGCCTGGAGTCCGAAATCGGGACAGGGCTATGGCTACACCTTC.

This clone has only a few counts. V is TRBV11-2 and J is TRBJ2-7; 7 nucleotides match TRBD2. V gave up 4 bases and J gave up 4 bases; unmatched junction bases: 10. This CDR3 contains 15 residues. CDR1 is SGHAT, CDR2 FQNNGV, per germline. The DNA for the CDR3 is TGTGCCAGCAGCTATTGGGCGGGAGTGGTGTACGAGCAGTACTTC. Its translation is CASSYWAGVVYEQYF.

The chain recombines TRBV14 with TRBJ2-7, with 9 bases lining up with TRBD1. The J segment lost 3 bases and the V segment lost 1 base, leaving 7 bases of the junction unmatched. Germline CDR1 SGHDN, CDR2 FVKESK. CDR3 length equals 16 residues. CDR3 sequence reads: CASSQGGQGLFYEQYF. The CDR3 nucleotides are TGTGCCAGCAGCCAAGGGGGACAGGGCTTGTTCTACGAGCAGTACTTC.

The genes are TRBV29-1 and TRBJ2-7; a weak D match, TRBD2 (6 bases). V was pared by 3 bases and J by 2 bases, with 11 bases between. The CDR3 has 13 residues. CDR1 is SQVTM and CDR2 is ANQGSEA in the germline V gene. This CDR3 is CSVEAGPTYEQYF. The CDR3 DNA sequence: TGCAGCGTTGAGGCGGGACCTACCTACGAGCAGTACTTC.

The V gene is TRBV10-3, the J gene TRBJ2-3, with TRBD2 identical over 10 bases. CDR1 and CDR2 (germline): ENHRY, SYGVKD. The CDR3 is made up of 14 amino acids. Trimming took 11 bases from V and 1 from J; bases not matched to a gene: 6. Written as DNA, the CDR3 is TGTGCCGCCCGCGGGACTAGCGGCACAGATACGCAGTATTTT. This encodes CAARGTSGTDTQYF.

The rearrangement joins TRBV27 to TRBJ2-1; TRBD1 matches 8 bases. Looked up from germline, CDR1 is MNHEY and CDR2 is SMNVEV (reference sequence). The V and J ends lost 5 bases and 7 bases, in that order; junction bases with no gene match: 10. The CDR3 has 15 amino acids. CDR3: CASSIFQGAKNEQFF. CDR3 DNA: TGTGCCAGCAGTATATTCCAGGGGGCGAAGAATGAGCAGTTCTTC.

This sequence joins TRBV11-3 and TRBJ2-1; D gene ambiguous. V was pared by 0 bases and J by 4 bases, with 7 bases between. The CDR3 sequence is 14 residues long. The V gene's germline CDR1 is SGHNT and CDR2 YENEEA. The CDR3 loop is CASSLDSLYNEQFF. As DNA, the CDR3 is TGTGCCAGCAGCTTAGATAGTCTTTACAATGAGCAGTTCTTC.

The gene calls are TRBV10-3 and TRBJ2-3; 7 bases map to TRBD2. J gave up 2 bases and V 5 bases, and 13 bases lay outside the gene matches. Germline V gives CDR1 ENHRY, CDR2 SYGVKD. This CDR3 region has 17 residues. CDR3 sequence reads: CAISKAGPDPYTDTQYF. For the CDR3, the DNA is TGTGCCATCAGTAAAGCGGGGCCCGACCCATACACAGATACGCAGTATTTT.

This clone came up once. This sequence joins TRBV28 and TRBJ2-7; the match to TRBD1 covers 8 bases. Looked up from germline, CDR1 is MDHEN and CDR2 is SYDVKM. The CDR3 length is 14 residues. V shed 6 bases, J shed 6 bases, and the junction held 10 bases outside the gene matches. The CDR3 is CASRTRTGRSEQYF. The CDR3 region has the DNA TGTGCCAGCAGAACCAGGACAGGGCGCAGCGAGCAGTACTTC.

V is TRBV30 and J is TRBJ2-7; D is ambiguous. V lost 0 bases, J lost 0 bases, and 12 bases lay in between. The CDR3 contains 15 residues. CDR1 is GTSNPN, CDR2 SVGIG, per germline (reference sequence). This CDR3 is CAWSVGALGSYEQYF. CDR3 nucleotide sequence: TGTGCCTGGAGTGTAGGTGCCCTAGGCTCCTACGAGCAGTACTTC.

The J gene is TRBJ2-5, the V gene TRBV28; a possible D gene is TRBD1 (5 bases). V gave up 2 bases and J gave up 2 bases, with 9 bases separating them. CDR1 is MDHEN and CDR2 is SYDVKM in the germline V gene. The CDR3 loop spans 14 amino acids. Written as DNA, the CDR3 is TGTGCCAGCAGTTTAAGGGCAGGGCAAGAGACCCAGTACTTC. Translated: CASSLRAGQETQYF. The full variable domain, completed using reference TRBV28 and TRBJ2-5, is DVKVTQSSRYLVKRTGEKVFLECVQDMDHENMFWYRQDPGLGLRLIYFSYDVKMKEKGDIPEGYSVSREKKERFSLILESASTNQTSMYLCASSLRAGQETQYFGPGTRLLVL.

The chain has TRBV29-1 and TRBJ1-1; D remains unclear. V lost 3 bases to trimming and J lost 4 bases, with 15 bases between them. The CDR3 consists of 14 residues. CDR1 SQVTM and CDR2 ANQGSEA come from the germline V gene. CDR3 DNA: TGCAGCGTTGATGGATCGGGTGTGGGCACTGAAGCTTTCTTT. It is translated as CSVDGSGVGTEAFF.

The rearrangement joins TRBV9 to TRBJ1-3; no firm D call. The V end was cut by 2 bases, the J end by 3 bases, with 12 bases between. Germline CDR1 SGDLS, CDR2 YYNGEE. The CDR3 loop spans 15 amino acids. As DNA, the CDR3 is TGTGCCAGCAGCGTCGGGTCCCTTCATGGAAACACCATATATTTT. It is translated as CASSVGSLHGNTIYF.

The chain links TRBV7-9 to TRBJ2-1; a possible D gene is TRBD2 (6 bases). Germline V gives CDR1 SEHNR, CDR2 FQNEAQ (reference sequence). CDR3 length equals 15 residues. The germline V and J ends were trimmed by 5 bases and 0 bases, with 11 bases remaining between them. The CDR3 bases are TGTGCCAGCAGCCCATCCGGGAGCTCCTACAATGAGCAGTTCTTC. This sequence encodes CASSPSGSSYNEQFF.

This chain uses TRBV18 with TRBJ2-7, with 10 bases matching TRBD2. The germline V gene encodes CDR1 KGHSH and CDR2 LQKENI. The CDR3 spans 14 residues. V was pared by 2 bases and J by 7 bases, with 5 bases of the junction left unmatched. The CDR3 loop reads CASSPSLAGDEQYF. DNA for the CDR3: TGTGCCAGCTCACCATCGCTAGCGGGGGATGAGCAGTACTTC.

This chain uses TRBV9 with TRBJ2-1, with 7 bases identical to TRBD1. The germline gives CDR1 SGDLS, CDR2 YYNGEE. The length of the CDR3 is 16 residues. The V gene end was trimmed by 2 bases and the J gene end by 2 bases; junction bases not matched to a gene: 7. The CDR3 DNA reads TGTGCCAGCAGCGTCGCCTCCGGGACAGCCTACAATGAGCAGTTCTTC. Protein product: CASSVASGTAYNEQFF.

The rearrangement links TRBV19 to TRBJ1-1, with TRBD1 identical over 9 bases. The germline gives CDR1 LNHDA, CDR2 SQIVND (reference sequence). The V gene end was trimmed by 6 bases and the J gene end by 6 bases; junction bases not matched to a gene: 14. CDR3 length equals 16 residues. The DNA for the CDR3 is TGTGCCAGTAGACCCGGGACAGGGTGGAGCGGTGCTGAAGCTTTCTTT. This encodes CASRPGTGWSGAEAFF.

This sequence joins TRBV4-1 and TRBJ2-5, with D maybe TRBD2 (5 bases). Trimming took off 4 bases at V and 2 bases at J, with 11 bases between the two ends. Germline values: CDR1 MGHRA, CDR2 YSYEKL. This CDR3 spans 14 amino acids. In DNA form, the CDR3 reads TGCGCCAGCAGCCTCGGACTTGGACAAGAGACCCAGTACTTC. Translating it yields CASSLGLGQETQYF.

The chain uses TRBV7-9 and TRBJ1-5, with 7 bases that match TRBD1. V trimming: 4 bases; J trimming: 6 bases; junction bases outside the gene matches: 9. Germline V lookup: CDR1 SEHNR, CDR2 FQNEAQ (reference sequence). The CDR3 loop spans 15 amino acids. CDR3 sequence: CASSSQGGGPQPQHF. CDR3 nucleotides: TGTGCCAGCAGCTCCCAGGGGGGAGGACCTCAGCCCCAGCATTTT. Combining the CDR3 with reference TRBV7-9 and TRBJ1-5 gives the whole variable domain DTGVSQNPRHKITKRGQNVTFRCDPISEHNRLYWYRQTLGQGPEFLTYFQNEAQLEKSRLLSDRFSAERPKGSFSTLEIQRTEQGDSAMYLCASSSQGGGPQPQHFGDGTRLSIL.

Only a few counts were recorded for this clone. This chain joins TRBV5-4 and TRBJ1-6, with 9 bases that match TRBD1. Germline V lookup: CDR1 SGHNT, CDR2 YYREEE (reference sequence). The CDR3 spans 15 residues. Losses at the gene ends were 7 bases for V and 8 bases for J; bases not matched to a gene: 10. CDR3 in DNA: TGTGCCAGCTCCGACCGGGACAGGGCCTATTCACCCCTCCACTTT. Protein sequence: CASSDRDRAYSPLHF.